The text below deals with one T cell receptor beta chain. Primers used in a second PCR of about 7 to 12 cycles were a sample-barcoded 5' primer and a J-beta primer mix. TCRdb passed the 5' RACE reads through MiXCR, listing each CDR3 protein once. The data contain hundreds of thousands of distinct CDR3 sequences, 55% to 75% of them singletons. This specimen comes from a study of blood T cells in healthy people across ages. Trimming left V 1 base short and J 8 bases short, with 22 bases between. Germline CDR1 and CDR2: SGHVS and FQNEAQ. CDR3 length: 17 residues. The sequencing sample was made of blood. This rearrangement joins TRBV7-8 to TRBJ2-3, with a possible D match to TRBD2 (5 bases). The receptor was isolated from a man under 40 in good health. The CDR3 is CASSLVAADPRSGTQYF. The CDR3 DNA follows: TGTGCCAGCAGCTTAGTAGCAGCGGACCCGAGGAGTGGTACGCAGTATTTT.